A selection of T cell receptor beta chains follows, all from one sample in a study of cytomegalovirus exposure and HLA in healthy donors. Produced via immunoSEQ multiplex PCR; TCRdb's table is partial and in-frame only. The repertoire consists of hundreds of thousands of clones, with about 83% occurring once and the leading ten covering 15% to 17%. Sequenced input: PBMCs. The receptors stem from a man aged 35-49 years in good health and CMV-seronegative. Each CDR3 is given with its conserved first and last residue. D genes are given only for firm matches. Expanded clones are given a class, and other clones once, few, many or no size at all.

v_gene	j_gene	abundance	d_gene	CDR3nt	CDR3aa
TRBV7-3	TRBJ2-5	-	-	TGTGCCAGCAGCTTAGAAGCCCAGCGCGGTACCCAGTACTTC	CASSLEAQRGTQYF
TRBV7-6	TRBJ2-3	-	-	TGTGCCAGCAGCTTAGAGAGAGGAGATACGCAGTATTTT	CASSLERGDTQYF
TRBV9	TRBJ2-5	-	TRBD1	TGTGCCAGCAGCGAGTTTACAGGGGGCCAAGAGACCCAGTACTTC	CASSEFTGGQETQYF
TRBV4-2	TRBJ2-5	-	TRBD1	TGTGCCAGCAGCCGAGGGACAGGGAACGACCAAGAGACCCAGTACTTC	CASSRGTGNDQETQYF
TRBV10-3	TRBJ2-4	-	-	TGTGCCATCAGTGAGCCGGGACTAGCCAAAAACATTCAGTACTTC	CAISEPGLAKNIQYF
TRBV27	TRBJ1-4	once	TRBD1	TGTGCCAGCAGTTTGGAAGGACAGGGGGACGAAAAACTGTTTTTT	CASSLEGQGDEKLFF
TRBV15	TRBJ2-7	-	TRBD1	TGTGCCACCAGCAGAGAACAGGGGGGCTACGAGCAGTACTTC	CATSREQGGYEQYF
TRBV29-1	TRBJ2-5	few	-	TGCAGCGTTGAAGAGGAAGGGGGAAAAGAGACCCAGTACTTC	CSVEEEGGKETQYF
TRBV18	TRBJ2-3	-	-	TGTGCCAGCTCACCACAGCGGGGCACAGATACGCAGTATTTT	CASSPQRGTDTQYF
TRBV29-1	TRBJ2-7	-	TRBD2	TGCAGCGCTAGGCCGGGACTAGCGGGATCTCACGAGCAGTACTTC	CSARPGLAGSHEQYF
TRBV10-2	TRBJ2-1	-	TRBD2	TGCGCCAGCAGCCGACTAGCGGGGGCCAATGAGCAGTTCTTC	CASSRLAGANEQFF
TRBV25-1	TRBJ1-6	-	-	TGTGCCAGCAGTGAGACAGGTTATAATTCACCCCTCCACTTT	CASSETGYNSPLHF
TRBV28	TRBJ2-1	-	-	TGTGCCAGCAGTTTATCAGTCCGGGTCGCAGCGGGTACATACAATGAGCAGTTCTTC	CASSLSVRVAAGTYNEQFF
TRBV5-1	TRBJ2-7	once	TRBD1	TGCGCCAGCAGCTCGGCCCAACAGGGGTACGAGCAGTACTTC	CASSSAQQGYEQYF
TRBV5-1	TRBJ2-7	-	TRBD2	TGCGCCAGCAGCTTGTCCTTTACTATGGGACTAAACTACGAGCAGTACTTC	CASSLSFTMGLNYEQYF
TRBV7-9	TRBJ2-2	-	TRBD2	TGTGCCAGCAACTCTGCTGGGGGGGGTTCGACCGGGGAGCTGTTTTTT	CASNSAGGGSTGELFF
TRBV19	TRBJ2-5	-	TRBD2	TGTGCCAGTACAGATAGCGGGAGAATCGGGACCCAGTACTTC	CASTDSGRIGTQYF
TRBV7-2	TRBJ2-3	-	TRBD2	TGTGCCAGCAGCCTCTCTAGCGGGAGAACAGATACGCAGTATTTT	CASSLSSGRTDTQYF
TRBV28	TRBJ1-1	-	-	TGTGCCAGCAGTTTACGGGGAACTGAAGCTTTCTTT	CASSLRGTEAFF
TRBV5-4	TRBJ2-3	-	TRBD2	TGTGCCAGCAGCCTCCAAACCTACCGCGGGAGCTCCGGGGGGCAGTATTTT	CASSLQTYRGSSGGQYF
TRBV7-8	TRBJ1-3	-	-	TGTGCCAGCAGCGGTTTAGGGGGGGCTGGAAACACCATATATTTT	CASSGLGGAGNTIYF
TRBV27	TRBJ2-7	-	TRBD2	TGTGCCAGCAGCTCCGCTGCGGCGGGAGACAACGAGCAGTACTTC	CASSSAAAGDNEQYF
TRBV10-3	TRBJ1-6	-	-	TGTGCCATCAGTTCGCCACAGGACAGATACCTCCACTTT	CAISSPQDRYLHF
TRBV27	TRBJ1-5	-	TRBD1	TGTGCCAGCAGTATCCTTGGGACAGGCAATCAGCCCCAGCATTTT	CASSILGTGNQPQHF
TRBV5-8	TRBJ2-5	-	TRBD2	TGTGCCAGCAGCCTTTCGGGGGGGGCGTACCAAGAGACCCAGTACTTC	CASSLSGGAYQETQYF
TRBV4-3	TRBJ1-4	few	TRBD1	TGCGCCAGCAGCCCCCGCTCCGGGACAGGGGACGAAAAACTGTTTTTT	CASSPRSGTGDEKLFF
TRBV5-1	TRBJ2-1	-	TRBD2	TGCGCCAGCAGCTTGGGACTAGCGGCCAGCGGGTACAATGAGCAGTTCTTC	CASSLGLAASGYNEQFF
TRBV19	TRBJ1-6	-	-	TGTGCCAGTAGTATCCAGGGCATGAACTCACCCCTCCACTTT	CASSIQGMNSPLHF
TRBV29-1	TRBJ1-3	-	-	TGCAGCGTTGAAGATCGGGGAGGGGCTGGAAACACCATATATTTT	CSVEDRGGAGNTIYF
TRBV20-1	TRBJ1-1	-	TRBD1	TGCAGTTCCGGACAGGGAATGGCAGCTTTCTTT	CSSGQGMAAFF
TRBV10-3	TRBJ2-1	-	TRBD2	TGTGCCATCAGGATGACTAGCCCCGGAGCCAATGAGCAGTTCTTC	CAIRMTSPGANEQFF
TRBV2	TRBJ2-2	-	TRBD2	TGTGCCAGCAGCCTAACTCAGGAGCGGGAGTTTATCGGGGAGCTGTTTTTT	CASSLTQEREFIGELFF
TRBV4-1	TRBJ2-3	-	-	TGCGCCAGCAGCCAAGTCCCTATCACAGATACGCAGTATTTT	CASSQVPITDTQYF
TRBV7-6	TRBJ1-6	-	-	TGTGCCAGCAGCTTAGCGTCGGGGGGGTCCTATAATTCACCCCTCCACTTT	CASSLASGGSYNSPLHF
TRBV6-5	TRBJ1-2	-	TRBD1	TGTGCCAGCAGTTACTCGACAGGGTCCAGCGGCTATGGCTACACCTTC	CASSYSTGSSGYGYTF
TRBV7-7	TRBJ2-7	-	TRBD2	TGTGCCAGCAGCCGCGGACTAGCGACCGAGCAGTACTTC	CASSRGLATEQYF
TRBV2	TRBJ1-2	-	TRBD1	TGTGCCAGCAGTGAAGCTTTAAGGGACAGGGTTGTTGGCTACACCTTC	CASSEALRDRVVGYTF
TRBV2	TRBJ1-2	-	-	TGTGCCAGCTTTGACAGCACACCTTCCTATGGCTACACCTTC	CASFDSTPSYGYTF
TRBV19	TRBJ2-7	-	TRBD1	TGTGCCAGTAGTGGCGGGGACAGGGGATACTACGAGCAGTACTTC	CASSGGDRGYYEQYF
TRBV27	TRBJ2-1	few	-	TGTGCCAGCAGTTCCGCGATCTATGAGCAGTTCTTC	CASSSAIYEQFF
TRBV7-6	TRBJ2-1	-	-	TGTGCCAGCAGCTTATCAGGGAACGGTGAGCAGTTCTTC	CASSLSGNGEQFF
TRBV7-9	TRBJ1-1	-	-	TGTGCCAGCAGCTTCCTGGTTACAGGCACTGAAGCTTTCTTT	CASSFLVTGTEAFF
TRBV7-9	TRBJ2-3	-	TRBD2	TGTGCCAGCAGCTTACCCCCTAGACTAGCGGGTCGAACAGATACGCAGTATTTT	CASSLPPRLAGRTDTQYF
TRBV21-1	TRBJ1-4	-	-	TGTGCCAGCAGCAGGGGGGTAGGAAAACTGTTTTTT	CASSRGVGKLFF